This is a list of T cell receptor beta chains from one sample in a study of technical replicates of blood from a few donors. Produced via immunoSEQ multiplex PCR; TCRdb's table is partial and in-frame only. The sample holds more than 65,000 clones; over 75% are singletons and the top ten take 3.5% to 5.5%. The sequenced sample was PBMCs. The receptor source for this set is a human donor in good health. Some clones in this sample may be carry-over from other donors' samples. Both conserved end residues are part of each CDR3. Fields, in order: J gene, D gene, V gene, clone size, CDR3 DNA, CDR3 protein. D genes are given only for firm matches. Clone size is stated in some rows and not others, as once, few, many or a class when expanded.

TRBJ2-1	TRBD2	TRBV6-1	-	TGTGCCAGCAGACCTAGCGGGAGCGGGGTTGAGCAGTTCTTC	CASRPSGSGVEQFF
TRBJ1-4	-	TRBV7-3	-	TGTGCCAGCAGCTTGGAGAGAGCAACTAATGAAAAACTGTTTTTT	CASSLERATNEKLFF
TRBJ1-5	TRBD1	TRBV2	-	TGTGCCAGCAGCGGGACAGGGGGAACTCAGCCCCAGCATTTT	CASSGTGGTQPQHF
TRBJ2-2	-	TRBV18	few	TGTGCCAGCTCACCACAGGGAGGATTGAGAGTTGGCGGGGAGCTGTTTTTT	CASSPQGGLRVGGELFF
TRBJ2-1	TRBD2	TRBV9	-	TGTGCCAGCAGCGGCGGGAGTGTCGCCTACAATGAGCAGTTCTTC	CASSGGSVAYNEQFF
TRBJ2-3	-	TRBV5-4	-	TGTGCCAGCAGCGTGGATAGGGGGAGCACAGATACGCAGTATTTT	CASSVDRGSTDTQYF
TRBJ1-2	-	TRBV6-5	-	TGTGCCAGCAGTTATTCCATGGGGGGAGATGGCTACACCTTC	CASSYSMGGDGYTF
TRBJ2-5	TRBD2	TRBV4-2	-	TGTGCCAGCAGCCAAGGTTCTAGCGGGGGGGCGGAGGAGACCCAGTACTTC	CASSQGSSGGAEETQYF
TRBJ2-1	TRBD1	TRBV27	-	TGTGCCAGCAGTTTATTATCGACCGGGACAGGGGGTTATGAGCAGTTCTTC	CASSLLSTGTGGYEQFF
TRBJ2-3	-	TRBV7-2	-	TGTGCCAGCAGCCCTGGGGGGGCAACAGATACGCAGTATTTT	CASSPGGATDTQYF
TRBJ2-7	-	TRBV5-6	-	TGTGCCAGCAGCTTGCAACAGACTAGATTCGCCGAGCAGTACTTC	CASSLQQTRFAEQYF
TRBJ2-7	TRBD1	TRBV4-2	once	TGTGCCAGCAGCCAAGCGACAGGGGGCTCCTACGAGCAGTACTTC	CASSQATGGSYEQYF
TRBJ2-3	-	TRBV7-3	-	TGTGCCAGCAGCCTACTAGAGACGACAGATACGCAGTATTTT	CASSLLETTDTQYF
TRBJ2-3	TRBD2	TRBV7-8	few	TGTGCCAGCAGCTTAATTCTAGCGGGGGCAGATACGCAGTATTTT	CASSLILAGADTQYF
TRBJ2-3	TRBD2	TRBV5-8	medium-sized	TGTGCCAGCAGCTTGGACGGCGGGAGGGGCACAGATACGCAGTATTTT	CASSLDGGRGTDTQYF
TRBJ1-5	-	TRBV11-2	-	TGTGCCAGCAGCTTAGATGTGGGACTTAGCAATCAGCCCCAGCATTTT	CASSLDVGLSNQPQHF
TRBJ1-5	-	TRBV6-6	-	TGTGCCAGCAGTTACGTCCGAGGCAATCAGCCCCAGCATTTT	CASSYVRGNQPQHF
TRBJ1-1	TRBD1	TRBV9	-	TGTGCCAGCAGCGATACCGGGACAGGGCGGACTGAAGCTTTCTTT	CASSDTGTGRTEAFF
TRBJ1-5	TRBD1	TRBV4-1	-	TGCGCCAGCAGCCATTCATTCGGGACAGGGGGGACTCAGCCCCAGCATTTT	CASSHSFGTGGTQPQHF
TRBJ2-1	-	TRBV7-9	-	TGTGCCAGCAGCCACACGGAGCCATCCTACAATGAGCAGTTCTTC	CASSHTEPSYNEQFF
TRBJ2-4	TRBD2	TRBV4-2	-	TGTGCCAGCAGCCCCTCCATTAGCGGGGGGAGTGCCAAAAACATTCAGTACTTC	CASSPSISGGSAKNIQYF
TRBJ1-3	-	TRBV5-5	-	TGTGCCAGCAGCCGCGGAGACAGCTCTGGAAACACCATATATTTT	CASSRGDSSGNTIYF
TRBJ2-1	-	TRBV7-2	-	TGTGCCAGCAGCTTATTACGCGATGAGCAGTTCTTC	CASSLLRDEQFF
TRBJ1-2	TRBD1	TRBV2	-	TGTGCCAGCAGTGAAGGACAGGGGATCCCCTATGGCTACACCTTC	CASSEGQGIPYGYTF
TRBJ2-2	-	TRBV2	-	TGTGCCAGCAGACAGGGCAAGAACACCGGGGAGCTGTTTTTT	CASRQGKNTGELFF
TRBJ2-1	-	TRBV9	-	TGTGCCAGCAGCGTTGGGCGGGTTGGCTATAAGTTGAATGAGCAGTTCTTC	CASSVGRVGYKLNEQFF
TRBJ2-1	TRBD2	TRBV7-8	-	TGTGCCAGCAGCTTAATCGGCGGGAGGACGTCCAATGAGCAGTTCTTC	CASSLIGGRTSNEQFF
TRBJ2-1	-	TRBV19	-	TGTGCCAGTAGTAAATACAGGGTTTTCTCCTACAATGAGCAGTTCTTC	CASSKYRVFSYNEQFF
TRBJ1-1	-	TRBV29-1	few	TGCAGCGTTACCGGAGGGGCAAACACTGAAGCTTTCTTT	CSVTGGANTEAFF
TRBJ2-5	-	TRBV5-1	-	TGCGCCAGCAGCTTGTTCGGCCAGGGAGAGACCCAGTACTTC	CASSLFGQGETQYF
TRBJ2-3	TRBD1	TRBV7-3	-	TGTGCCAGCAGCTTGACAGGGGGCGCAGGAGATACGCAGTATTTT	CASSLTGGAGDTQYF
TRBJ2-3	-	TRBV7-3	-	TGTGCCAGCAGCCCGTTCCGTGGGGGGACAGATACGCAGTATTTT	CASSPFRGGTDTQYF
TRBJ2-3	TRBD2	TRBV7-7	once	TGTGCCAGCAGCCGGGGGGAGGCAGATACGCAGTATTTT	CASSRGEADTQYF